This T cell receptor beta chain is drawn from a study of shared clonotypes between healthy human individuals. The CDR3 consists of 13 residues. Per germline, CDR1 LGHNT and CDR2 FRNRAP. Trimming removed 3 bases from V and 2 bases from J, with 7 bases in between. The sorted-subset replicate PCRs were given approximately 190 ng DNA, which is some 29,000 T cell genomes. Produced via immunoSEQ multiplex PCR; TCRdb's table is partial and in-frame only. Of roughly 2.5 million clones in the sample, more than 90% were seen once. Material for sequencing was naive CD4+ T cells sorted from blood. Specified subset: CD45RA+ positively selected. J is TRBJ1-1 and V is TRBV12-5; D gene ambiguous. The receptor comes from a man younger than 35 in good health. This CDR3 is CASGFFPNTEAFF. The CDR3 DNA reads TGTGCTAGTGGTTTCTTCCCCAACACTGAAGCTTTCTTT.